Listed below are T cell receptor beta chains from one sample, sequenced in a study of OX40 agonist ivuxolimab in advanced cancers. The assay was immunoSEQ multiplex PCR, and TCRdb's table has in-frame clones only and misses some. In the table there are tens of thousands of clones, 91% of which are singletons. Sequencing used CD4+ or CD8+ T cells sorted from blood, obtained in a trial of the OX40 agonist ivuxolimab. The receptors stem from an adult with an advanced solid tumor such as melanoma, head and neck, liver or kidney cancer. Each CDR3 is given with its conserved first and last residue. Fields, in order: clone size, D gene, J gene, V gene, CDR3 DNA, CDR3 protein. The D gene is left open where the match is weak. A clone size is listed for some rows: how often the clone was seen (once, few, many), or a class if it is expanded.

abundance: .
d_gene: .
j_gene: TRBJ2-7
v_gene: TRBV7-2
CDR3nt: TGTGCCAGCAGCTTAGTTTCCTACGAGCAGTACTTC
CDR3aa: CASSLVSYEQYF

abundance: .
d_gene: .
j_gene: TRBJ2-5
v_gene: TRBV11-3
CDR3nt: TGTGCCAGCAGCAGCGACTGGCGCCGGGAGACCCAGTACTTC
CDR3aa: CASSSDWRRETQYF

abundance: .
d_gene: .
j_gene: TRBJ2-3
v_gene: TRBV5-1
CDR3nt: TGCGCCAGCAGCTTGTTGTGGCGCACAGATACGCAGTATTTT
CDR3aa: CASSLLWRTDTQYF

abundance: .
d_gene: .
j_gene: TRBJ2-7
v_gene: TRBV2
CDR3nt: TGTGCCAGCAAGGACTGGGCCTACGAGCAGTACTTC
CDR3aa: CASKDWAYEQYF

abundance: .
d_gene: .
j_gene: TRBJ2-1
v_gene: TRBV10-1
CDR3nt: TGCGCCAGCAGTGAGTCGATATCGGGAGTAACCTACAATGAGCAGTTCTTC
CDR3aa: CASSESISGVTYNEQFF

abundance: once
d_gene: .
j_gene: TRBJ1-5
v_gene: TRBV7-3
CDR3nt: TGTGCCAGCAGCTTAGGTCAGGGTCAGCCCCAGCATTTT
CDR3aa: CASSLGQGQPQHF

abundance: .
d_gene: .
j_gene: TRBJ2-7
v_gene: TRBV18
CDR3nt: TGTGCCAGCTCACCCGGACGGAGCTCCTACGAGCAGTACTTC
CDR3aa: CASSPGRSSYEQYF

abundance: .
d_gene: TRBD2
j_gene: TRBJ2-2
v_gene: TRBV7-3
CDR3nt: TGTGCCAGCAGCTTACAGCCCCTAGCGGGAGGAGGCAACACCGGGGAGCTGTTTTTT
CDR3aa: CASSLQPLAGGGNTGELFF

abundance: .
d_gene: TRBD2
j_gene: TRBJ2-7
v_gene: TRBV7-9
CDR3nt: TGTGCCAGCAGCTTGGGACTAGCGTTCTACGAGCAGTACTTC
CDR3aa: CASSLGLAFYEQYF

abundance: .
d_gene: .
j_gene: TRBJ1-6
v_gene: TRBV25-1
CDR3nt: TGTGCCAGCAGTCGGGCGGCGAGGTGGGATTCACCCCTCCACTTT
CDR3aa: CASSRAARWDSPLHF

abundance: .
d_gene: .
j_gene: TRBJ2-7
v_gene: TRBV28
CDR3nt: TGTGCCAGCGGCTCCTCCCATGGGCTAGGCAGCTCCTACGAGCAGTACTTC
CDR3aa: CASGSSHGLGSSYEQYF

abundance: .
d_gene: TRBD1
j_gene: TRBJ1-2
v_gene: TRBV29-1
CDR3nt: TGCAGTCTAGGAGGACAGGGTTTTGATGGCTACACCTTC
CDR3aa: CSLGGQGFDGYTF

abundance: .
d_gene: .
j_gene: TRBJ2-5
v_gene: TRBV4-1
CDR3nt: TGCGCCAGCAGCCAAGAAGGGAACCGCCAAGAGACCCAGTACTTC
CDR3aa: CASSQEGNRQETQYF

abundance: .
d_gene: TRBD2
j_gene: TRBJ2-2
v_gene: TRBV5-1
CDR3nt: TGCGCCAGCAGCTTGGTGGGACTAGCGGCAGCGAACACCGGGGAGCTGTTTTTT
CDR3aa: CASSLVGLAAANTGELFF

abundance: .
d_gene: .
j_gene: TRBJ1-1
v_gene: TRBV2
CDR3nt: TGTGCCAGCCACGACGCTGAAGCTTTCTTT
CDR3aa: CASHDAEAFF

abundance: .
d_gene: TRBD2
j_gene: TRBJ2-5
v_gene: TRBV28
CDR3nt: TGTGCCAGCACCATCGGGGGGAAGGGGGAGACCCAGTACTTC
CDR3aa: CASTIGGKGETQYF

abundance: .
d_gene: .
j_gene: TRBJ2-7
v_gene: TRBV28
CDR3nt: TGTGCCAGCAGTTTATGGGGGGGCGAGCAGTACTTC
CDR3aa: CASSLWGGEQYF

abundance: .
d_gene: TRBD2
j_gene: TRBJ2-1
v_gene: TRBV19
CDR3nt: TGTGCCAGTAGTATAGCTTCCGGGACTAGCGGGAGGAATGAGCAGTTCTTC
CDR3aa: CASSIASGTSGRNEQFF

abundance: .
d_gene: TRBD1
j_gene: TRBJ2-7
v_gene: TRBV10-3
CDR3nt: TGTGCCATCCTGGGGGAGGGACAGGGCTCCTACGAGCAGTACTTC
CDR3aa: CAILGEGQGSYEQYF

abundance: .
d_gene: TRBD1
j_gene: TRBJ2-7
v_gene: TRBV11-2
CDR3nt: TGTGCCAGCAGCCCGTTAGACAGGGTCGATCACGAGCAGTACTTC
CDR3aa: CASSPLDRVDHEQYF

abundance: .
d_gene: .
j_gene: TRBJ2-6
v_gene: TRBV19
CDR3nt: TGTGCCAGTAGCCCGGGAACTGGGGCCAACGTCCTGACTTTC
CDR3aa: CASSPGTGANVLTF

abundance: .
d_gene: .
j_gene: TRBJ2-3
v_gene: TRBV7-3
CDR3nt: TGTGCCAGCAGCCCCGACGCAGATACGCAGTATTTT
CDR3aa: CASSPDADTQYF

abundance: .
d_gene: .
j_gene: TRBJ2-7
v_gene: TRBV28
CDR3nt: TGTGCCAGCAGTTTAAGTCAGCAACATTCCTACGAGCAGTACTTC
CDR3aa: CASSLSQQHSYEQYF

abundance: .
d_gene: TRBD1
j_gene: TRBJ1-6
v_gene: TRBV2
CDR3nt: TGTGCCAGCAGTGGACAGGGCAAGGGTTCACCCCTCCACTTT
CDR3aa: CASSGQGKGSPLHF

abundance: .
d_gene: .
j_gene: TRBJ2-3
v_gene: TRBV11-1
CDR3nt: TGTGCCAGCAGCTACAGGGCAACAGATACGCAGTATTTT
CDR3aa: CASSYRATDTQYF

abundance: .
d_gene: .
j_gene: TRBJ1-1
v_gene: TRBV7-2
CDR3nt: TGTGCCAGCAGCTTAGAGGCAGACTACACTGAAGCTTTCTTT
CDR3aa: CASSLEADYTEAFF

abundance: .
d_gene: .
j_gene: TRBJ2-5
v_gene: TRBV6-5
CDR3nt: TGTGCCAGCAGTAGGGGGGGCCGGGAGACCCAGTACTTC
CDR3aa: CASSRGGRETQYF

abundance: .
d_gene: .
j_gene: TRBJ1-5
v_gene: TRBV29-1
CDR3nt: TGCAGCGTTAAACTGGGGCAGGATCAGCCCCAGCATTTT
CDR3aa: CSVKLGQDQPQHF

abundance: .
d_gene: .
j_gene: TRBJ2-7
v_gene: TRBV6-6
CDR3nt: TGTGCCAGCAGGGGAGGAGCCACCTACGAGCAGTACTTC
CDR3aa: CASRGGATYEQYF

abundance: .
d_gene: TRBD2
j_gene: TRBJ2-1
v_gene: TRBV18
CDR3nt: TGTGCCAGCTCTCCCTTAGCGGGAGGGCTTTACAATGAGCAGTTCTTC
CDR3aa: CASSPLAGGLYNEQFF

abundance: .
d_gene: .
j_gene: TRBJ2-5
v_gene: TRBV4-1
CDR3nt: TGCGCCAGCAGCCTACGACAGCGGGAGACCCAGTACTTC
CDR3aa: CASSLRQRETQYF

abundance: .
d_gene: .
j_gene: TRBJ2-1
v_gene: TRBV7-2
CDR3nt: TGTGCCAGCAGTCCGACTCCGTCGACCCCCAATGAGCAGTTCTTC
CDR3aa: CASSPTPSTPNEQFF

abundance: .
d_gene: .
j_gene: TRBJ2-2
v_gene: TRBV7-3
CDR3nt: TGTGCCAGCAGCACCGACACTGGCGGCCCCGGGGAGCTGTTTTTT
CDR3aa: CASSTDTGGPGELFF

abundance: .
d_gene: TRBD2
j_gene: TRBJ2-1
v_gene: TRBV28
CDR3nt: TGTGCCAGCAGTATAGCGGGAGGGCCCGGAAATGAGCAGTTCTTC
CDR3aa: CASSIAGGPGNEQFF

abundance: .
d_gene: .
j_gene: TRBJ1-1
v_gene: TRBV28
CDR3nt: TGTGCCAGCAGTTTATATTTTTCTGAAGCTTTCTTT
CDR3aa: CASSLYFSEAFF

abundance: .
d_gene: .
j_gene: TRBJ1-2
v_gene: TRBV6-1
CDR3nt: TGTGCCAGCAGTATAACGCAGGGAGCGAGTGGCTACACCTTC
CDR3aa: CASSITQGASGYTF

abundance: .
d_gene: TRBD1
j_gene: TRBJ2-7
v_gene: TRBV18
CDR3nt: TGTGCCAGCTCTCCGGGACAGGGGGGAACGGACGAGCAGTACTTC
CDR3aa: CASSPGQGGTDEQYF

abundance: .
d_gene: .
j_gene: TRBJ1-2
v_gene: TRBV27
CDR3nt: TGTGCCAGCAGTTTAACCGGGATCTTCAACTATGGCTACACCTTC
CDR3aa: CASSLTGIFNYGYTF

abundance: .
d_gene: .
j_gene: TRBJ2-1
v_gene: TRBV2
CDR3nt: TGTGCCAGCACTGACTGGCTAGCAGACAATGAGCAGTTCTTC
CDR3aa: CASTDWLADNEQFF

abundance: .
d_gene: .
j_gene: TRBJ2-1
v_gene: TRBV6-5
CDR3nt: TGTGCCAGCAGCTGGACCTTTAATGAGCAGTTCTTC
CDR3aa: CASSWTFNEQFF

abundance: .
d_gene: .
j_gene: TRBJ1-4
v_gene: TRBV10-3
CDR3nt: TGTGCCATCAGTCCGGGACAAGCAACTAATGAAAAACTGTTTTTT
CDR3aa: CAISPGQATNEKLFF

abundance: .
d_gene: .
j_gene: TRBJ2-6
v_gene: TRBV7-8
CDR3nt: TGTGCCAGCAGCCGCGTTAACTCTGGGGCCAACGTCCTGACTTTC
CDR3aa: CASSRVNSGANVLTF

abundance: .
d_gene: TRBD1
j_gene: TRBJ2-5
v_gene: TRBV18
CDR3nt: TGTGCCAGCTCACCACCACAGGGGGCACGGGGCGCCCAGTACTTC
CDR3aa: CASSPPQGARGAQYF

abundance: .
d_gene: .
j_gene: TRBJ2-7
v_gene: TRBV28
CDR3nt: TGTGCCACCAGGGGGGACGAGCAGTACTTC
CDR3aa: CATRGDEQYF

abundance: .
d_gene: .
j_gene: TRBJ2-5
v_gene: TRBV11-2
CDR3nt: TGTGCCAGCAGCTTAATCGGTGGGGAAGAGACCCAGTACTTC
CDR3aa: CASSLIGGEETQYF

abundance: .
d_gene: .
j_gene: TRBJ1-3
v_gene: TRBV7-2
CDR3nt: TGTGCCAGCAGCTTTGGCTCTGGAAACACCATATATTTT
CDR3aa: CASSFGSGNTIYF

abundance: .
d_gene: .
j_gene: TRBJ2-3
v_gene: TRBV27
CDR3nt: TGTGCCAGCAGTAGTCAGCCGCGGTATACGCAGTATTTT
CDR3aa: CASSSQPRYTQYF

abundance: .
d_gene: TRBD1
j_gene: TRBJ1-1
v_gene: TRBV5-1
CDR3nt: TGCGCCAGCAGCGCACAGGGGTCTCTGACTGAAGCTTTCTTT
CDR3aa: CASSAQGSLTEAFF